This TCR beta chain was sequenced during a study of blood T cells in healthy people across ages. CDR3 size: 14 residues. Per germline, CDR1 SGHTA and CDR2 FQGNSA. Through a sample-barcoded 5' primer and a J-beta primer mix, a second PCR was run for about 6 to 11 cycles. TCRdb ran MiXCR on the 5' RACE reads and lists one entry per CDR3 protein. The data hold about 800,000 distinct CDR3 sequences, with roughly 25% observed a single time. Those donating, healthy Caucasian individuals from Russia, were aged roughly 6 to 90. These data were also filed under a second study, of T cells of mothers and their children.

The J gene is TRBJ2-5, the V gene TRBV7-2; 7 bases map to TRBD2. With the DNA end fitting TRBJ2-1 better, the J assignment may be wrong. The sample was blood. The receptor's source is a boy younger than 18 in good health. The CDR3 spells CASSLLGLNNEQFF. CDR3 DNA sequence: TGTGCCAGCAGCTTATTGGGACTAAACAATGAGCAGTTCTTC.